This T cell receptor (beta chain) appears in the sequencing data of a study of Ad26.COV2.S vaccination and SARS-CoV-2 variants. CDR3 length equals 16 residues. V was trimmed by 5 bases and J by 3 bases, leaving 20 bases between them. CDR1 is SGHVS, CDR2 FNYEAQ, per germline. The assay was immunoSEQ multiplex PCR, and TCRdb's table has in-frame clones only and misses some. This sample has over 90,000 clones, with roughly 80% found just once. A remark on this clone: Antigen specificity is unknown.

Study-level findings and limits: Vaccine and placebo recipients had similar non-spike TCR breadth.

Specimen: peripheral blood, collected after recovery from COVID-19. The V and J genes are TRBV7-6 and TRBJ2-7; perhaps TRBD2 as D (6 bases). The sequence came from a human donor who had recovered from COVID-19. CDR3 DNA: TGTGCCAGCAGCCCCCCCGTCGGAGGGTTCGGCTACGAGCAGTACTTC. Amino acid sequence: CASSPPVGGFGYEQYF.